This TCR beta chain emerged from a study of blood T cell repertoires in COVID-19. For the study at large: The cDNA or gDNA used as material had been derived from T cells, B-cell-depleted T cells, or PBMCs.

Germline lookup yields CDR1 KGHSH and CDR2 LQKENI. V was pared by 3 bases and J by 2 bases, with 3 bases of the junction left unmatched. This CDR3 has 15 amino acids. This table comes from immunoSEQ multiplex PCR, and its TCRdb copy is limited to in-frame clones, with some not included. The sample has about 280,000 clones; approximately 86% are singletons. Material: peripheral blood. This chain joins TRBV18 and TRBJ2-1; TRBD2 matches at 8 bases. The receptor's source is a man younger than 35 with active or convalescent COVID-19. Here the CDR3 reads CASSPRGGAYNEQFF. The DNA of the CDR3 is TGTGCCAGCTCACCTCGGGGGGGTGCCTACAATGAGCAGTTCTTC.